This T cell receptor beta chain was identified during a study of PD-1 blockade in classical Hodgkin lymphoma. V lost 0 bases and J 5 bases, leaving 14 bases between the germline ends. CDR1 and CDR2 from the germline V gene are SGDLS and YYNGEE. This CDR3 spans 15 amino acids. In every patient, relapse followed autologous stem cell transplantation, while exposure to brentuximab vedotin differed. Clones were read by immunoSEQ multiplex PCR, and TCRdb kept only the in-frame ones, dropping some. Of around 26,000 clones detected, around 63% appear once; the ten largest clones hold approximately 3.3%. The sequences come from peripheral blood mononuclear cells (PBMCs), collected at baseline. This chain uses TRBV9 with TRBJ2-5; D perhaps matches TRBD2 (5 bases). This TCR was sampled from a human donor with classical Hodgkin lymphoma. Here the CDR3 DNA reads TGTGCCAGCAGCGTAGAAGACTATTTGATGGAGACCCAGTACTTC. This codes for CASSVEDYLMETQYF.